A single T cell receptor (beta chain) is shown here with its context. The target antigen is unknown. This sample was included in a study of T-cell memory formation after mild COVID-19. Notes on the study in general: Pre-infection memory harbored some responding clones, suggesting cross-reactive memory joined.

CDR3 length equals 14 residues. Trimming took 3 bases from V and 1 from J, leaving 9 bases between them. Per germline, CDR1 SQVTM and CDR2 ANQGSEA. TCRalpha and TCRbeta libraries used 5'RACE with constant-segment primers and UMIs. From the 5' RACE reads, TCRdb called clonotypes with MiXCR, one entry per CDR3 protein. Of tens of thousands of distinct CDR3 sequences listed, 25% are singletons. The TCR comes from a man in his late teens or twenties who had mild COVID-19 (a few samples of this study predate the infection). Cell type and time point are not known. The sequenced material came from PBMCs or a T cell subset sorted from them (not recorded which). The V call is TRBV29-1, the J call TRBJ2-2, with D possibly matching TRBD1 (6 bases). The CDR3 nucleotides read TGCAGCGTTGACAGGGGCGAGAACACCGGGGAGCTGTTTTTT. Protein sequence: CSVDRGENTGELFF.